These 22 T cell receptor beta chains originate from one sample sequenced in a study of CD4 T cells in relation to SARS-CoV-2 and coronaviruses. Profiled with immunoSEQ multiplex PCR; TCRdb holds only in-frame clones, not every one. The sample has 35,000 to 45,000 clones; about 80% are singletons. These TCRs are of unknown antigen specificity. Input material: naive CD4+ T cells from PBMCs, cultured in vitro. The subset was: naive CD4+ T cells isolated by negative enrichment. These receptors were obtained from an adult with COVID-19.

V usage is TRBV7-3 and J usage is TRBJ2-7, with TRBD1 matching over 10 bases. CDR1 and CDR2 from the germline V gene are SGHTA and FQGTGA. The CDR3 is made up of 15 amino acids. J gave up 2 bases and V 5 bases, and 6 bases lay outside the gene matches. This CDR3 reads CASSPKDRGPYEQYF. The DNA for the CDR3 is TGTGCCAGCAGCCCTAAAGACAGGGGGCCCTACGAGCAGTACTTC.

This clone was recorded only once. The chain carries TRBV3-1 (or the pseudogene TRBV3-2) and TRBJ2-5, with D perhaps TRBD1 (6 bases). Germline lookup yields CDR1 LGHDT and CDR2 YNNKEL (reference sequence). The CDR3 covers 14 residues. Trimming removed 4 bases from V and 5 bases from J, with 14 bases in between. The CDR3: CASSPTRQVETQYF. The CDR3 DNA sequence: TGTGCCAGCAGCCCAACCCGACAGGTGGAGACCCAGTACTTC.

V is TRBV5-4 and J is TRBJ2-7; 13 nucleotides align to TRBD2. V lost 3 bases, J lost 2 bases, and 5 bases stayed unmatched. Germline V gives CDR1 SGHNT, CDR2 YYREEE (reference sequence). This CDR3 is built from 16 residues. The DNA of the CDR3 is TGTGCCAGCAGCTCCCACACTAGCGGGAGGGCCTACGAGCAGTACTTC. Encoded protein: CASSSHTSGRAYEQYF. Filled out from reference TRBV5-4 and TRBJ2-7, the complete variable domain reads ETGVTQSPTHLIKTRGQQVTLRCSSQSGHNTVSWYQQALGQGPQFIFQYYREEENGRGNFPPRFSGLQFPNYSSELNVNALELDDSALYLCASSSHTSGRAYEQYFGPGTRLTVT.

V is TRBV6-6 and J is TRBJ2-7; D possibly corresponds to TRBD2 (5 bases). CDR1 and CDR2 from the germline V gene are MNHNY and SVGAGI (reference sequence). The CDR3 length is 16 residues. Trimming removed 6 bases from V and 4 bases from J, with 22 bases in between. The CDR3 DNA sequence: TGTGCCAGCAGCTCAACCCGTACTAGTTCGATGTACGAGCAGTACTTC. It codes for CASSSTRTSSMYEQYF.

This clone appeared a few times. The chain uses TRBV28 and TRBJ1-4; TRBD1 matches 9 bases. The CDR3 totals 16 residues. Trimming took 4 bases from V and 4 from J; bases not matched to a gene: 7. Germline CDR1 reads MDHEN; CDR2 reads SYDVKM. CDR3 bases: TGTGCCAGCAGTTCCCCAACAGGGGGCGGTAATGAAAAACTGTTTTTT. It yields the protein CASSSPTGGGNEKLFF.

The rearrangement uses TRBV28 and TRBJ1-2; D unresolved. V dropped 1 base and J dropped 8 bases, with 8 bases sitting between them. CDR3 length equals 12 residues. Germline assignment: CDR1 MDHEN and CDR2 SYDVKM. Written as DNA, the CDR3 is TGTGCCAGCAGTTTATACGCTGCGGGCTACACCTTC. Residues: CASSLYAAGYTF.

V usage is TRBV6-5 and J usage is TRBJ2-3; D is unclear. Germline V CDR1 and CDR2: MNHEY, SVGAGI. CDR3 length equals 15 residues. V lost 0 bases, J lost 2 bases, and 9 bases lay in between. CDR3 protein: CASSYSDGYTDTQYF. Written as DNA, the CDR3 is TGTGCCAGCAGTTACTCGGACGGATACACAGATACGCAGTATTTT.

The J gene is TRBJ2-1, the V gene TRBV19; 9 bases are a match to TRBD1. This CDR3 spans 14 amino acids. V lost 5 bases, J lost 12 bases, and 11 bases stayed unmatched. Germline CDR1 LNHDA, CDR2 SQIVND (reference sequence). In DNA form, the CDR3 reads TGTGCCAGTAGTGCCGGGACAGGGTGGAGGGGGCAGTTCTTC. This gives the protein CASSAGTGWRGQFF.

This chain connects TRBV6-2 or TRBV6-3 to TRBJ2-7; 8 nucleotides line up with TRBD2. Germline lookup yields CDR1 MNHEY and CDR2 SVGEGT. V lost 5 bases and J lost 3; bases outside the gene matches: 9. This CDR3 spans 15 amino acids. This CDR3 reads CASSGVASGYYEQYF. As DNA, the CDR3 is TGTGCCAGCAGTGGGGTGGCTAGCGGGTACTACGAGCAGTACTTC.

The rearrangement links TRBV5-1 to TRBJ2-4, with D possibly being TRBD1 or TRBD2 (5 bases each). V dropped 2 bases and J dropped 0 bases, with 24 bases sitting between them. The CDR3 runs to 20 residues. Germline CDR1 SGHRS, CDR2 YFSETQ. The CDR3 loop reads CASSFGTGQGWNGAKNIQYF. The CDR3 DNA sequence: TGCGCCAGCAGCTTTGGGACGGGGCAGGGATGGAATGGAGCCAAAAACATTCAGTACTTC.

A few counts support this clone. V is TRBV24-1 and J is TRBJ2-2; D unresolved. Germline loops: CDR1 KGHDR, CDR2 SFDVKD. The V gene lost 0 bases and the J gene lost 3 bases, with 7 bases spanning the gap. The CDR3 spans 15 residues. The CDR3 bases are TGTGCCACCAGTGATTTGGCTCCCCACACCGGGGAGCTGTTTTTT. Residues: CATSDLAPHTGELFF.

CDR3 protein: CASSQITAPGTDTQYF. The CDR3 DNA is TGCGCCAGCAGCCAGATAACAGCCCCTGGCACAGATACGCAGTATTTT. The rearrangement uses TRBV4-1 and TRBJ2-3; D remains ambiguous. This CDR3 spans 16 amino acids. CDR1 and CDR2 (germline): MGHRA, YSYEKL. V was cut by 3 bases and J by 1 base, with 14 bases left in between.

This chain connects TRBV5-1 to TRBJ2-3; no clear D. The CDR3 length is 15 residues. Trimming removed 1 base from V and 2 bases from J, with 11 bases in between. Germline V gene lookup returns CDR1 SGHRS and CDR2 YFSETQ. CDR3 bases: TGCGCCAGCAGCTTGTCCAGCCCATCCACAGATACGCAGTATTTT. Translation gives CASSLSSPSTDTQYF.

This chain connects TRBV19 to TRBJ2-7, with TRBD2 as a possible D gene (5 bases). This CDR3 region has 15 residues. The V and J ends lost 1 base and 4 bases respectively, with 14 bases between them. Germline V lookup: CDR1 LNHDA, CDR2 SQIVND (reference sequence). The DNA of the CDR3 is TGTGCCAGTAGTATAGCGGGATTCGGTTCGTACGAGCAGTACTTC. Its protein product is CASSIAGFGSYEQYF.

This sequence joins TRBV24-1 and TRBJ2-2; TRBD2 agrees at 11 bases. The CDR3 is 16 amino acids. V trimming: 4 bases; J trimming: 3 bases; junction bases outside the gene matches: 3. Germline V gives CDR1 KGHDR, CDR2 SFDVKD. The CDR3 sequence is CATSDPGLADTGELFF. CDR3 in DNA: TGTGCCACCAGTGACCCGGGACTAGCGGACACCGGGGAGCTGTTTTTT.

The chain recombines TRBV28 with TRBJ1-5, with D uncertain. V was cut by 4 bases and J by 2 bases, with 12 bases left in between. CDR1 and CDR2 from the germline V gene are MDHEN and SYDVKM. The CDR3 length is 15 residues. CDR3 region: CASSYKVEGNQPQHF. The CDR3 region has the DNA TGTGCCAGCAGTTATAAGGTAGAGGGCAATCAGCCCCAGCATTTT.

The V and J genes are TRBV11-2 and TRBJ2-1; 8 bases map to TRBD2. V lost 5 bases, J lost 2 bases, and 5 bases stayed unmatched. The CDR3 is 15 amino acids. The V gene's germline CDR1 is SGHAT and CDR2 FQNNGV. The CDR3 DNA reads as TGTGCCAGCAGCCCCGGAGCGGGAGCCTACAATGAGCAGTTCTTC. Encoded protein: CASSPGAGAYNEQFF.

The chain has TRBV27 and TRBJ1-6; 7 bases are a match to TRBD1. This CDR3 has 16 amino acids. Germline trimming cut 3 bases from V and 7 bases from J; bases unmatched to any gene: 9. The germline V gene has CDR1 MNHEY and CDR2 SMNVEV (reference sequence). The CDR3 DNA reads TGTGCCAGCAGTTTTCCGGACAGGCTGGGAAATTCACCCCTCCACTTT. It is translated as CASSFPDRLGNSPLHF.

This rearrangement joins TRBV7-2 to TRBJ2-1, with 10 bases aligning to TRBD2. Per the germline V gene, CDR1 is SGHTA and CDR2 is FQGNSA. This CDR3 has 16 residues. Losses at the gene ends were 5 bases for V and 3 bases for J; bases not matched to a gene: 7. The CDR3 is CASSEGTSDYYNEQFF. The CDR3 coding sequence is TGTGCCAGCAGCGAAGGGACTAGCGATTACTACAATGAGCAGTTCTTC.

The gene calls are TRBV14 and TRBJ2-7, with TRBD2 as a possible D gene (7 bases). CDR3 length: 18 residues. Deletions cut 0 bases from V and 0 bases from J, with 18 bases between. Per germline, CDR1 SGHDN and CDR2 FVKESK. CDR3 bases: TGTGCCAGCAGCCAAGATTGGATGGGGCGGGGGCCCTCCTACGAGCAGTACTTC. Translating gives CASSQDWMGRGPSYEQYF.

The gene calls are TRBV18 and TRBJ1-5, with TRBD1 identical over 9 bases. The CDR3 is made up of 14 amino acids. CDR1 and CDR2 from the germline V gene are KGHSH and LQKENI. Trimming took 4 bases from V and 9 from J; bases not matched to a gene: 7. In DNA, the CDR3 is TGTGCCAGCTCACACGACAGGGGGGATGCGCCCCAGCATTTT. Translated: CASSHDRGDAPQHF.

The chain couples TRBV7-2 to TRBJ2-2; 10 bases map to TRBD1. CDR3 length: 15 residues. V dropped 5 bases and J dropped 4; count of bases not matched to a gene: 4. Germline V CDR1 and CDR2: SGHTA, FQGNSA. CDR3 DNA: TGTGCCAGCAGCCGCCGGACAGGGGGCACCGGGGAGCTGTTTTTT. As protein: CASSRRTGGTGELFF.